This entry is about one T cell receptor (beta chain). Its antigen is currently not known. Base qualities are not at hand, and no much larger clone is one base apart. The collaborating institutions used their own protocols to collect whole blood in K2EDTA tubes. For TCRbeta analysis, collaborators shipped samples in one of three forms: frozen whole blood, isolated PBMCs, or DNA extracted from either of those sample types. Inclusive of the bounding cysteine and phenylalanine, the CDR3 is 16 residues long. Solely the CDR3 DNA is kept, with 48 bases framed from the first base. From a lookup of the germline V gene (reference sequence), CDR1 and CDR2 are MNHEY and SMNVEV. V and J are trimmed by 6 bases and 7 bases, and the gene matches miss 13 bases of the junction. This record comes from a study of blood T cell repertoires in COVID-19 (dated by TCRdb to 2018 to 2021). Broadly, across the study: Collaborator samples came from the United States, Italy and Spain and covered acute and convalescent phases of COVID-19. The material from the prospective study consisted of cDNA or gDNA derived from T cells, B-cell-depleted T cells, or PBMCs. Deeply sampled blood TCRbeta repertoires from subjects exposed to, actively infected with, or recovered from COVID-19 were included in the dataset. The repertoires were made available in a free public database intended to serve as a resource for research on the immune response to SARS-CoV-2. The samples were drawn from two sources: the first 160 participants of the ongoing ImmuneRACE study, and over 950 subjects contributed by 6 global collaborators. Sample metadata almost always included a de-identified subject ID, COVID-19 status, age in years and sex. Where HLA class I and class II types were available, the types were taken from metadata supplied by the sample provider, not from assay-based typing.

The immunoSEQ Assay, a bias-controlled multiplex PCR, was used to amplify TCRbeta CDR3 regions from genomic DNA. From the authors' description of their analysis: Within the assay, amplification of reference gene primers was used to estimate how many nucleated cells each sample contained. To quantify the absolute abundance of each unique TCRbeta CDR3 rearrangement, sequence reads were collapsed and filtered. For each sample, productive Simpson clonality was calculated as the square root of Simpson's diversity index across productive rearrangements. Here the immuneACCESS table is served through TCRdb, limited to in-frame sequences with V and J called. Missing clones are a known gap in these copies; in checked studies unresolved V genes cover under half, and the rest lacks a known reason. V and J calls and clone size are as listed in that table; D and trimming were resolved from the DNA. The sample data list some 130,000 clones, and more than 70% of these were observed just once. The ten largest clones capture around 3.6% of the sample.

The paper's findings and limits, for the study overall: How much clinical and demographic metadata was included differed by source and by participant, and the metadata was provided uncurated.

The sequenced sample was peripheral blood. This chain is built from TRBV27 and TRBJ1-5, with 9 bases matching TRBD1. This TCR was recovered from a woman aged 55-69 years with acute or convalescent COVID-19. The bases read TGTGCCAGCAGGACCTCGGGACAGGGCGGGCGGCAGCCCCAGCATTTT. It translates as CASRTSGQGGRQPQHF.